Following are 15 T cell receptor beta chains from one sample sequenced in a study of PD-1 blockade in classical Hodgkin lymphoma. Noted time point: cycle 4 day 1 (C4D1), after more than five weeks of nivolumab. Each of the patients experienced relapse following autologous stem cell transplantation, and their brentuximab vedotin exposure differed. Profiled with immunoSEQ multiplex PCR; TCRdb holds only in-frame clones, not every one. The table lists tens of thousands of clones, just under 80% of them singletons. The sample here was peripheral blood mononuclear cells (PBMCs), taken before the fourth cycle of nivolumab. These receptor sequences come from a human donor with classical Hodgkin lymphoma.

This clone was counted a single time. The chain combines TRBV6-6 with TRBJ2-1, with 9 positions matching TRBD2. The V and J ends lost 7 bases and 4 bases, in that order; junction bases with no gene match: 8. The CDR3 is 15 amino acids. Germline V gene sequence: CDR1 MNHNY, CDR2 SVGAGI (reference sequence). DNA of the CDR3: TGTGCCAGCACCTCCGGGAGCGGGGGGTACAATGAGCAGTTCTTC. Protein product: CASTSGSGGYNEQFF.

The sample holds a few counts of this clone. V usage is TRBV9 and J usage is TRBJ1-2; D gene uncertain. The V gene's germline CDR1 is SGDLS and CDR2 YYNGEE. This CDR3 spans 13 amino acids. V gave up 0 bases and J gave up 7 bases, with 10 bases separating them. This CDR3 is CASSVEDWGGYTF. Here the CDR3 DNA reads TGTGCCAGCAGCGTAGAGGACTGGGGTGGCTACACCTTC.

The V call is TRBV11-1, the J call TRBJ2-7; the D gene is possibly TRBD1 (6 bases). From germline, CDR1 is SGHAT and CDR2 FQDESV (reference sequence). V was pared by 3 bases and J by 2 bases, with 11 bases between. This CDR3 is built from 14 residues. CDR3 DNA sequence: TGTGCCAGCAGCTTGTCCCGACAGGCCTACGAGCAGTACTTC. This encodes CASSLSRQAYEQYF. Drawing the rest from reference TRBV11-1 and TRBJ2-7, the complete variable domain is EAEVAQSPRYKITEKSQAVAFWCDPISGHATLYWYRQILGQGPELLVQFQDESVVDDSQLPKDRFSAERLKGVDSTLKIQPAELGDSAMYLCASSLSRQAYEQYFGPGTRLTVT.

This rearrangement joins TRBV28 to TRBJ2-7, with D maybe TRBD1 (8 bases). The V gene's germline CDR1 is MDHEN and CDR2 SYDVKM. Between the trimmed V and J ends, which lost 4 bases and 3 bases, there was a span of 16 bases. The CDR3 is 15 residues long. The CDR3 DNA sequence: TGTGCCAGCAGTTACCTACAGGGGGGGAGCTACGAGCAGTACTTC. Translating gives CASSYLQGGSYEQYF.

The chain recombines TRBV7-9 with TRBJ2-7; 7 bases align to TRBD1. V lost 2 bases to trimming and J lost 3 bases; unmatched junction nucleotides: 4. Germline V lookup: CDR1 SEHNR, CDR2 FQNEAQ (reference sequence). The CDR3 is 14 amino acids. This chain's CDR3 is CASSLRRDSYEQYF. The CDR3 DNA reads TGTGCCAGCAGCTTACGCCGGGACAGCTACGAGCAGTACTTC.

This chain connects TRBV7-6 to TRBJ2-1; D might be TRBD2 (5 bases). CDR3 size: 16 residues. V was trimmed by 4 bases and J by 8 bases, leaving 21 bases between them. Germline V gene sequence: CDR1 SGHVS, CDR2 FNYEAQ. The CDR3 sequence: CASSSKPVGGWDEQFF. The CDR3 coding sequence is TGTGCCAGCAGCTCAAAGCCGGTCGGAGGTTGGGATGAGCAGTTCTTC.

The sample holds a few counts of this clone. The rearrangement uses TRBV18 and TRBJ1-1, with D hard to call. The germline V gene encodes CDR1 KGHSH and CDR2 LQKENI. The ends were cut back, 1 base at V and 3 bases at J, with 12 bases in the middle. The CDR3 length is 15 residues. Here the CDR3 DNA reads TGTGCCAGCTCACCACAGGTGGGCGCGGACACTGAAGCTTTCTTT. It codes for CASSPQVGADTEAFF.

This clone was observed many times. The V call is TRBV4-2, the J call TRBJ2-7; 9 bases are shared with TRBD1. CDR3 length: 16 residues. Germline V gene sequence: CDR1 LGHNA, CDR2 YNFKEQ. V was clipped by 2 bases and J by 6 bases; unmatched bases: 11. CDR3 in amino acids: CASSQNTGTGFREQYF. The CDR3 nucleotides read TGTGCCAGCAGCCAAAATACCGGGACAGGGTTTCGCGAGCAGTACTTC.

This clone was counted a single time. V is TRBV7-9 and J is TRBJ2-7, with 10 bases that match TRBD2. This CDR3 is 16 amino acids long. Germline V gene lookup returns CDR1 SEHNR and CDR2 FQNEAQ (reference sequence). V shed 1 base, J shed 2 bases, and the junction held 5 bases outside the gene matches. The chain's CDR3 is CASSLVLAGGPYEQYF. CDR3 DNA: TGTGCCAGCAGCTTAGTTTTAGCGGGAGGCCCCTACGAGCAGTACTTC. Complete variable domain (other parts from reference TRBV7-9 and TRBJ2-7): DTGVSQNPRHKITKRGQNVTFRCDPISEHNRLYWYRQTLGQGPEFLTYFQNEAQLEKSRLLSDRFSAERPKGSFSTLEIQRTEQGDSAMYLCASSLVLAGGPYEQYFGPGTRLTVT.

The J gene is TRBJ2-3, the V gene TRBV11-3; D unresolved. This CDR3 is 12 amino acids long. Trimming cost V 5 bases and J 6 bases, with 9 bases left between them. Germline CDR1 reads SGHNT; CDR2 reads YENEEA. The CDR3 loop reads CASSRMGDTQYF. CDR3 nucleotide sequence: TGTGCCAGCAGCCGGATGGGGGATACGCAGTATTTT. Based on the CDR3 plus reference TRBV11-3 and TRBJ2-3, the full variable domain is EAGVVQSPRYKIIEKKQPVAFWCNPISGHNTLYWYLQNLGQGPELLIRYENEEAVDDSQLPKDRFSAERLKGVDSTLKIQPAELGDSAVYLCASSRMGDTQYFGPGTRLTVL.

The gene calls are TRBV19 and TRBJ2-2, with TRBD1 matching 7 bases. With V trimmed by 9 bases and J by 3 bases, 7 bases remained unmatched. Per germline, CDR1 LNHDA and CDR2 SQIVND (reference sequence). This CDR3 has 14 residues. The CDR3 region is CASAWDRHTGELFF. CDR3 coding DNA: TGTGCCAGCGCATGGGACAGACACACCGGGGAGCTGTTTTTT.

The sample holds a few counts of this clone. V is TRBV21-1 and J is TRBJ1-5. TRBV21-1 has pseudogene status. The CDR3 covers 16 residues. The CDR3 is CASSGLGYQRNQPQHF. The DNA for the CDR3 is TGTGCCAGCAGCGGCTTGGGGTATCAGCGCAATCAGCCCCAGCATTTT.

The V gene is TRBV2, the J gene TRBJ2-7, with 9 nucleotides matching TRBD1. The CDR3 runs to 16 residues. With V trimmed by 10 bases and J by 2 bases, 15 bases remained unmatched. Germline CDR1 and CDR2: SNHLY and FYNNEI. The CDR3 spells CAIFPPGQGMTYEQYF. As DNA, the CDR3 is TGTGCCATCTTCCCCCCAGGACAGGGGATGACCTACGAGCAGTACTTC.

J is TRBJ1-6 and V is TRBV6-5; 8 positions agree with TRBD1. The CDR3 is 14 residues long. Trimming at V came to 5 bases and at J to 7 bases, leaving 4 bases not matched to a gene. Germline CDR1 is MNHEY and CDR2 is SVGAGI. CDR3 bases: TGTGCCAGCAGTCCGGACAGGGAGAATTCACCCCTCCACTTT. Protein sequence: CASSPDRENSPLHF.

The rearrangement links TRBV7-3 to TRBJ2-1; 8 positions match TRBD2. V lost 0 bases, J lost 9 bases, and 4 bases stayed unmatched. The length of the CDR3 is 14 residues. Germline CDR1 SGHTA, CDR2 FQGTGA. The CDR3 spells CASSLTSGNGEQFF. CDR3 sequence (DNA): TGTGCCAGCAGCTTAACTAGCGGGAACGGTGAGCAGTTCTTC.